The 30 T cell receptor beta chains presented below share a single source sample, sequenced in a study of T cells in Graves' hyperthyroidism and ophthalmopathy. Template material for amplifying TCR beta CDR3 regions consisted of RNA transcripts. First-round RT-PCR with HTBI primers amplified the TCR CDR3 region. TCRdb fed the multiplex PCR reads into MiXCR, producing one record per CDR3 protein. The sample records under 600,000 distinct CDR3 sequences, around 16% being singletons. Sequenced material: blood. Source of these receptors: a woman in her thirties or forties with Graves' ophthalmopathy.

In this sample, this clonotype turned up many times. V is TRBV28 and J is TRBJ2-5; possible D gene TRBD2, 7 bases. The CDR3 length is 14 residues. The germline V and J ends were trimmed by 5 bases and 4 bases, with 14 bases remaining between them. Germline CDR1 and CDR2: MDHEN and SYDVKM. The CDR3 region has the DNA TGTGCCAGCAGTGAGGGGGGGCGCGGAGAGACCCAGTACTTC. Its translation: CASSEGGRGETQYF.

A few counts support this clonotype. The rearrangement links TRBV6-1 to TRBJ2-1, with 8 bases that match TRBD1. With V trimmed by 7 bases and J by 1 base, 6 bases remained unmatched. This CDR3 spans 15 amino acids. Germline V lookup: CDR1 MNHNS, CDR2 SASEGT. The CDR3 nucleotides are TGTGCCAGCAAAATAGACAGGGGATCCTACAATGAGCAGTTCTTC. Protein sequence: CASKIDRGSYNEQFF.

This clonotype was detected ten times or more. The gene calls are TRBV10-3 and TRBJ2-7; 8 bases are shared with TRBD2. The germline gives CDR1 ENHRY, CDR2 SYGVKD. V dropped 7 bases and J dropped 5; count of bases not matched to a gene: 4. The CDR3 runs 12 residues. CDR3: CAIKGSGDEQYF. In nucleotides, the CDR3 is TGTGCCATCAAGGGTAGCGGGGACGAGCAGTACTTC.

This clonotype was detected ten times or more. The V gene is TRBV19, the J gene TRBJ1-1; no clear D gene. Germline V gene data show CDR1 as LNHDA and CDR2 as SQIVND (reference sequence). The CDR3 length is 16 residues. Trimming shortened V by 4 bases and J by 6 bases, and 21 bases separated the two germline ends. CDR3 sequence reads: CASSKTDSGLSAEAFF. The CDR3 region has the DNA TGTGCCAGTAGTAAAACGGATTCAGGTCTTTCCGCTGAAGCTTTCTTT.

This clonotype came up many times. The V and J genes are TRBV6-2 or TRBV6-3 and TRBJ1-5; a weak D match, TRBD1 (5 bases). The CDR3 is 12 amino acids. Trimming cost V 8 bases and J 1 base, with 6 bases left between them. The germline CDR1 and CDR2 sequences are MNHEY and SVGEGT. CDR3 sequence: CASRTSNQPQHF. The CDR3, as DNA: TGTGCCAGCCGGACAAGCAATCAGCCCCAGCATTTT.

CDR3 nucleotide sequence: TGCAGCGTTCGAGAAACTAACTATGGCTACACCTTC. It encodes CSVRETNYGYTF. This chain links TRBV29-1 with TRBJ1-2; D not resolved. This CDR3 is 12 amino acids long. V dropped 5 bases and J dropped 0 bases, with 7 bases sitting between them. The germline gives CDR1 SQVTM, CDR2 ANQGSEA.

In this sample, this clonotype turned up many times. The chain links TRBV11-2 to TRBJ2-3; D may be TRBD2 (6 bases). The CDR3 is made up of 15 amino acids. With 2 bases removed from V and 10 bases from J, the gap between germline ends came to 19 bases. Germline lookup yields CDR1 SGHAT and CDR2 FQNNGV. CDR3 loop: CASSLTGVYREPQYF. DNA for the CDR3: TGTGCCAGCAGCTTAACGGGAGTGTATAGAGAACCGCAGTATTTT.

This clonotype has a handful of counts. The chain is built from TRBV6-1 and TRBJ1-6; TRBD1 agrees at 7 bases. The CDR3 spans 15 residues. CDR1 is MNHNS and CDR2 is SASEGT in the germline V gene. After removal of 11 bases from V and 10 bases from J, the junction contained 17 bases not matched to a gene. CDR3 sequence: CASSRGSEGKSPLHF. In nucleotides, the CDR3 is TGTGCCTCTTCCAGGGGGAGCGAAGGTAAATCACCCCTCCACTTT.

The chain links TRBV28 to TRBJ2-7, with a tentative D call TRBD2 (6 bases). Trimming took off 8 bases at V and 4 bases at J, with 6 bases between the two ends. The length of the CDR3 is 10 residues. Germline CDR1 reads MDHEN; CDR2 reads SYDVKM. The CDR3 loop reads CASREYEQYF. Here the CDR3 DNA reads TGTGCCAGCCGGGAGTACGAGCAGTACTTC.

On this clonotype: This may come from a read error, since a much larger clone is one base off. V is TRBV28 and J is TRBJ2-1; TRBD2 matches 9 bases. The CDR3 contains 16 residues. From germline, CDR1 is MDHEN and CDR2 SYDVKM. The CDR3 DNA is TGTGCCGGCAGTCCAATGGCGGGAGGGCCTACCAATGAGCAGTTCTTC. This translates into CAGSPMAGGPTNEQFF.

Many counts were recorded for this clonotype. The chain recombines TRBV3-1 with TRBJ2-1; D might be TRBD2 (5 bases). The length of the CDR3 is 16 residues. V was clipped by 0 bases and J by 6 bases, with 15 bases between them. The germline V gene has CDR1 LGHDT and CDR2 YNNKEL (reference sequence). CDR3 region: CASSQDASLKSNEQFF. The CDR3 region has the DNA TGTGCCAGCAGCCAAGATGCTAGCCTTAAATCCAATGAGCAGTTCTTC.

This clonotype was counted many times. The chain couples TRBV20-1 to TRBJ2-5; D call uncertain. Germline CDR1 reads DFQATT; CDR2 reads SNEGSKA (reference sequence). The CDR3 extends over 12 amino acids. Trimming left V 0 bases short and J 5 bases short, with 7 bases between. The CDR3 nucleotides are TGCAGTGCTAGAGACTACCTTGAGACCCAGTACTTC. Translated: CSARDYLETQYF.

As concerns this clonotype: One junction end does not reproduce the germline sequence, and a read error may be involved. The chain uses TRBV9 and TRBJ1-1; D not resolved. Germline V lookup: CDR1 SGDLS, CDR2 YYNGEE. CDR3 length: 13 residues. The CDR3 is CASSVTTNTETFF. In nucleotides, the CDR3 is TGTGCCAGCAGCGTAACCACGAACACTGAAACTTTCTTT.

This clonotype was counted at least ten times. J is TRBJ2-1 and V is TRBV5-1; 10 bases are shared with TRBD2. The CDR3 covers 17 residues. The germline gives CDR1 SGHRS, CDR2 YFSETQ. V lost 0 bases to trimming and J lost 8 bases; unmatched junction nucleotides: 11. DNA of the CDR3: TGCGCCAGCAGCTTGGGGACTAGCGGAGCCGGGGGGTATGAGCAGTTCTTC. Encoded protein: CASSLGTSGAGGYEQFF.

This clonotype was seen at least ten times. V is TRBV28 and J is TRBJ2-1; the D gene is possibly TRBD1 (5 bases). CDR1 is MDHEN and CDR2 is SYDVKM in the germline V gene. The CDR3 runs 12 residues. V was cut by 5 bases and J by 8 bases, with 10 bases left in between. The CDR3 loop is CASSPLGDEQFF. The CDR3 bases are TGTGCCAGCAGTCCTTTAGGGGATGAGCAGTTCTTC.

This clonotype has only a few counts. This chain uses TRBV29-1 with TRBJ2-1, with D tentatively TRBD1 (5 bases). CDR1 and CDR2 from the germline V gene are SQVTM and ANQGSEA. V lost 4 bases, J lost 7 bases, and 8 bases lay in between. CDR3 length: 11 residues. The CDR3 spells CSVARDNEQFF. In nucleotides, the CDR3 is TGCAGCGTTGCCAGGGATAATGAGCAGTTCTTC.

V is TRBV24-1 and J is TRBJ2-1; D uncertain. There are 14 residues in the CDR3. The V gene's germline CDR1 is KGHDR and CDR2 SFDVKD. Trimming took off 10 bases at V and 2 bases at J, with 14 bases between the two ends. The CDR3 bases are TGTGCCACAATCCGGGCCGCGCCCTACAATGAGCAGTTCTTC. Encoded protein: CATIRAAPYNEQFF.

This clonotype was seen many times. V usage is TRBV12-3 or TRBV12-4 and J usage is TRBJ1-1, with 7 bases lining up with TRBD1. J lost 0 bases, V lost 6 bases, and 7 bases had no gene match. CDR3 length equals 15 residues. CDR3 amino acids: CASRDRAVLNTEAFF. CDR3 bases: TGTGCCAGCAGAGACAGGGCCGTCTTGAACACTGAAGCTTTCTTT.

The sample holds many counts of this clonotype. V gene TRBV18 combines with J gene TRBJ2-5; TRBD1 matches 7 bases. Germline V gene data show CDR1 as KGHSH and CDR2 as LQKENI. Trimming cost V 6 bases and J 2 bases; bases outside gene matches: 3. The CDR3 runs 13 residues. The chain's CDR3 is CASSTGEQETQYF. CDR3 bases: TGTGCCAGCTCCACAGGGGAACAAGAGACCCAGTACTTC.

The chain carries TRBV7-6 and TRBJ2-7, with D possibly TRBD2 on 6 matching bases. Germline CDR1 reads SGHVS; CDR2 reads FNYEAQ. This CDR3 contains 15 residues. The V and J ends lost 4 bases and 1 base respectively, with 14 bases between them. CDR3 nucleotides: TGTGCCAGCAGCTCAACCCGAGGAGGGTCCTACGAGCAGTACTTC. It yields the protein CASSSTRGGSYEQYF.

This chain connects TRBV5-1 to TRBJ1-1; maybe TRBD1 (6 bases). The CDR3 is 14 amino acids. Per germline, CDR1 SGHRS and CDR2 YFSETQ. V shed 0 bases and J shed 8 bases, with 14 bases lying between them. The CDR3 DNA sequence: TGCGCCAGCAGCTTGGACCTCAGGGGTTCCGAAGCTTTCTTT. Its translation: CASSLDLRGSEAFF.

The sample holds many counts of this clonotype. The CDR3 DNA reads TGTGCCTGGACTGAGGGACGCACAGATACGCAGTATTTT. Translation: CAWTEGRTDTQYF. This chain joins TRBV30 and TRBJ2-3; D might be TRBD1 or TRBD2, each matching 5 bases. V dropped 4 bases and J dropped 1 base, with 9 bases sitting between them. CDR1 and CDR2 (germline): GTSNPN, SVGIG (reference sequence). The CDR3 length is 13 residues.

This clonotype was counted ten times or more. The rearrangement joins TRBV7-3 to TRBJ2-3; D unclear. The CDR3 length is 14 residues. Trimming cost V 5 bases and J 2 bases, with 11 bases left between them. Germline CDR1 SGHTA, CDR2 FQGTGA. The CDR3 reads CASSPARFTDTQYF. CDR3 DNA: TGTGCCAGCAGCCCCGCGAGGTTCACAGATACGCAGTATTTT.

This clonotype was counted only a few times. At one of its ends the junction is not consistent with the germline gene, which may arise from a read error. V and J are TRBV3-1 and TRBJ2-1; TRBD2 aligns across 12 bases. The CDR3 consists of 15 residues. Germline lookup yields CDR1 LGHDT and CDR2 YNNKEL (reference sequence). This CDR3 reads CASSLAGGPMNGQFF. In DNA form, the CDR3 reads TGTGCCAGCAGTCTAGCGGGAGGGCCAATGAATGGGCAGTTCTTC.

This chain uses TRBV6-5 with TRBJ2-5, with a tentative D call TRBD2 (6 bases). Germline lookup yields CDR1 MNHEY and CDR2 SVGAGI. Trimming removed 0 bases from V and 1 base from J, with 6 bases in between. The CDR3 has 14 amino acids. The CDR3 nucleotides are TGTGCCAGCAGTTACTCGACTAGCCAAGAGACCCAGTACTTC. Its protein is CASSYSTSQETQYF.

In this sample, this clonotype turned up many times. The CDR3: CSARAGEGYTF. CDR3 nucleotide sequence: TGCAGTGCTAGAGCGGGCGAAGGCTACACCTTC. The chain is built from TRBV20-1 and TRBJ1-2; D remains ambiguous. Germline values: CDR1 DFQATT, CDR2 SNEGSKA (reference sequence). V lost 1 base, J lost 8 bases, and 8 bases lay in between. The CDR3 is 11 residues long.

This clonotype was picked up many times. This sequence joins TRBV20-1 and TRBJ2-1, with TRBD2 identical over 14 bases. V lost 6 bases, J lost 10 bases, and 11 bases stayed unmatched. The CDR3 has 15 amino acids. CDR1 and CDR2 from the germline V gene are DFQATT and SNEGSKA (reference sequence). DNA for the CDR3: TGCAGTGCGGACGGACTAGCGGGGGGCCCGTTAGAGCAGTTCTTC. Amino acid sequence: CSADGLAGGPLEQFF.

This chain links TRBV7-3 with TRBJ2-2; tentative D call: TRBD1 (5 bases). CDR1 and CDR2 (germline): SGHTA, FQGTGA. The CDR3 length is 14 residues. The V gene lost 5 bases and the J gene lost 5 bases, with 12 bases spanning the gap. The CDR3 sequence is CASSPQGLTGELFF. The CDR3 nucleotides are TGTGCCAGCAGCCCCCAGGGCCTAACCGGGGAGCTGTTTTTT.

This clonotype was recorded at least ten times. The gene calls are TRBV5-8 and TRBJ2-7, with a weak D call TRBD2 (6 bases). Germline-derived CDR1 and CDR2 are SGHTS and YDEGEE. V dropped 0 bases and J dropped 2 bases, with 9 bases sitting between them. This CDR3 has 14 amino acids. CDR3 bases: TGTGCCAGCAGCTTGGGCGGGAATGCCTACGAGCAGTACTTC. It yields the protein CASSLGGNAYEQYF.

This clonotype was seen repeatedly, ten times or more. The V call is TRBV18, the J call TRBJ2-1, with D unclear. Germline V lookup: CDR1 KGHSH, CDR2 LQKENI. The CDR3 spans 13 residues. V was pared by 3 bases and J by 5 bases, with 8 bases between. CDR3 region: CASSPGVHNEQFF. The CDR3 bases are TGTGCCAGCTCACCTGGGGTACACAATGAGCAGTTCTTC.